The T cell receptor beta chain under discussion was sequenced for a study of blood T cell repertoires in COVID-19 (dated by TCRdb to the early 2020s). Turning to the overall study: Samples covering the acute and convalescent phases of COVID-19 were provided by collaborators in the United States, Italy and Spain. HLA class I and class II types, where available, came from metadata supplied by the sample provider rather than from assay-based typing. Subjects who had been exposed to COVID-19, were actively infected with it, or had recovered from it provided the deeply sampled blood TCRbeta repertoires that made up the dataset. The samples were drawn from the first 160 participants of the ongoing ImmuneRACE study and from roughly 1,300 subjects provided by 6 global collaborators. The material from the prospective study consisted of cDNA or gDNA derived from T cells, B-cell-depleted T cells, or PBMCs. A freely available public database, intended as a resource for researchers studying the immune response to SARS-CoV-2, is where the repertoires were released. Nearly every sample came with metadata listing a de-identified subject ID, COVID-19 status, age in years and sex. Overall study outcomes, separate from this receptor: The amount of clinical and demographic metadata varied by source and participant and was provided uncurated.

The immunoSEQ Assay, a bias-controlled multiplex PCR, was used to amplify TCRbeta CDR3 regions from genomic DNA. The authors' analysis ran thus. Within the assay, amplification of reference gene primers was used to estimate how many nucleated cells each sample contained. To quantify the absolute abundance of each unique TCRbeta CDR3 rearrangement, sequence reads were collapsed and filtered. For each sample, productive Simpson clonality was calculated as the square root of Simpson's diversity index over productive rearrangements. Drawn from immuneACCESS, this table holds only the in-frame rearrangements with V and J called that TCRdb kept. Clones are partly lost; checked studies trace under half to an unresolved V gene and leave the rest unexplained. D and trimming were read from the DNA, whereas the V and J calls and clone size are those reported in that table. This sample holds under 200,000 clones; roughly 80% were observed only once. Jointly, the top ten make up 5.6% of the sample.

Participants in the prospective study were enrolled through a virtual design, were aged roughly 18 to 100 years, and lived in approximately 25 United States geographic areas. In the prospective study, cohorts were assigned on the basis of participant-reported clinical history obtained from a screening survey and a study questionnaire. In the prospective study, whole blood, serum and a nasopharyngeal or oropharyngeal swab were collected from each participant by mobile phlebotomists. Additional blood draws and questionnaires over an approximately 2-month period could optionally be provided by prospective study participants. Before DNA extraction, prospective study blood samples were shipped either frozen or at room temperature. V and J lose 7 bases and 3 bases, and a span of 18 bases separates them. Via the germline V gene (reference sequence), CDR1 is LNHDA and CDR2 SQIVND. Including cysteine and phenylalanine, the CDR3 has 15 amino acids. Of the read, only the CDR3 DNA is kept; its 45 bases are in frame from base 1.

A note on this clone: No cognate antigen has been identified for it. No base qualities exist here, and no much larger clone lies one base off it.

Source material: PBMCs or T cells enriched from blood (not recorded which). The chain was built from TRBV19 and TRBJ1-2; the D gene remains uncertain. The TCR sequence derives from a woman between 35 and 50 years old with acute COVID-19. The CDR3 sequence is CASKLGRGTYYGYTF. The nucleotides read TGTGCCAGTAAGCTCGGGCGGGGAACCTACTATGGCTACACCTTC.